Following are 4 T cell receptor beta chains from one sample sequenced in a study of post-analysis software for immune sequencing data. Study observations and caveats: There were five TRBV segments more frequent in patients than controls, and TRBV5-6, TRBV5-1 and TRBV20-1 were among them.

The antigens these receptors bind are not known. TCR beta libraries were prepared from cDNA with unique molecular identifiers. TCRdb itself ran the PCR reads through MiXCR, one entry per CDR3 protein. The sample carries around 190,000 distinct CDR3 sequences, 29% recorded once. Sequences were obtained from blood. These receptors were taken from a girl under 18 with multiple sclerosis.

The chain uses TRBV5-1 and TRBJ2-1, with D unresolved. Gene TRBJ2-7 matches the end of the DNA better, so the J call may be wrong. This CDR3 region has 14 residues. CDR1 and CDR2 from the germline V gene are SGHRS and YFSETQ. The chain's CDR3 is CASSLGAQLGEQYF. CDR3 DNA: TGCGCCAGCAGCTTGGGAGCCCAACTTGGGGAGCAGTACTTC.

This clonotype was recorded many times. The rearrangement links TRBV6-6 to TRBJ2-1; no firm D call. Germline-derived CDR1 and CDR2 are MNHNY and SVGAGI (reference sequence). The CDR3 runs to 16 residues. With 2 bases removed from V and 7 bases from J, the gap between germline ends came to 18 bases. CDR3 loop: CASSYATSSSGNEQFF. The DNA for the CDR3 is TGTGCCAGCAGTTACGCCACATCTTCATCGGGTAATGAGCAGTTCTTC.

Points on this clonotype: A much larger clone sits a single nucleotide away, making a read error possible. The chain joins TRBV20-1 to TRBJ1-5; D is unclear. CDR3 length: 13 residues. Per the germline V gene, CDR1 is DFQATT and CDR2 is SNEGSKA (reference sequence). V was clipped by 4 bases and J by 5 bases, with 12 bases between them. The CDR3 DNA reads TGCAGTGCTACGGTGGGCAGCGATCAGCCCCAGCATTTT. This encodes CSATVGSDQPQHF.

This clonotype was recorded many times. Written as DNA, the CDR3 is TGCGCCAGCAGCCGTTTCGGCCTCGGCTCCTACAATGAGCAGTTCTTC. This gives the protein CASSRFGLGSYNEQFF. The chain uses TRBV4-1 and TRBJ2-1; D is uncertain. Trimming shortened V by 4 bases and J by 0 bases, and 13 bases separated the two germline ends. Germline V gene lookup returns CDR1 MGHRA and CDR2 YSYEKL. CDR3 length: 16 amino acids.